A single sample gave rise to the 5 T cell receptor beta chains below, sequenced in a study of blood T cell repertoires in COVID-19. The repertoire was sequenced with immunoSEQ multiplex PCR; TCRdb's copy has only in-frame clones and lacks some. Here the sample spans 250,000 or so clones, about 86% being singletons. The sequencing sample was made of PBMCs or T cells enriched from blood (not recorded which). All receptors come from a man in his fifties or sixties who had recovered from COVID-19.

This clone was picked up a small number of times. Here the CDR3 reads CASSPPTVTTARSQETQYF. CDR3 bases: TGTGCCAGCTCACCTCCGACAGTAACTACCGCTAGGTCGCAAGAGACCCAGTACTTC. The chain carries TRBV18 and TRBJ2-5; a weak D match, TRBD1 (5 bases). Trimming pared 3 bases from V and 2 bases from J, leaving 25 bases between. This CDR3 region has 19 residues. The germline CDR1 and CDR2 sequences are KGHSH and LQKENI.

CDR3 sequence reads: CASSQSSTGHKAFF. CDR3 sequence (DNA): TGCGCCAGCAGCCAGAGTTCGACAGGACATAAAGCTTTCTTT. V is TRBV5-1 and J is TRBJ1-1, with a possible D match to TRBD1 (6 bases). V lost 4 bases and J 9 bases, leaving 19 bases between the germline ends. The CDR3 contains 14 residues. Germline values: CDR1 SGHRS, CDR2 YFSETQ. The whole variable domain, remainder taken from reference TRBV5-1 and TRBJ1-1, is KAGVTQTPRYLIKTRGQQVTLSCSPISGHRSVSWYQQTPGQGLQFLFEYFSETQRNKGNFPGRFSGRQFSNSRSEMNVSTLELGDSALYLCASSQSSTGHKAFFGQGTRLTVV.

This CDR3 reads CASSDSFGRGGYTF. CDR3 nucleotides: TGTGCCAGCAGTGACTCTTTCGGGAGGGGTGGCTACACCTTC. The gene calls are TRBV6-4 and TRBJ1-2; tentatively, D is TRBD1 (5 bases). Deletions cut 0 bases from V and 7 bases from J, with 12 bases between. CDR3 length: 14 residues. The germline gives CDR1 MRHNA, CDR2 SNTAGT.

This chain links TRBV19 with TRBJ2-2; 10 bases align to TRBD1. This CDR3 spans 16 amino acids. V shed 5 bases, J shed 5 bases, and the junction held 8 bases outside the gene matches. Looked up from germline, CDR1 is LNHDA and CDR2 is SQIVND (reference sequence). This chain's CDR3 is CASSSGTGAGTGELFF. CDR3 nucleotide sequence: TGTGCCAGTAGTTCCGGGACAGGGGCTGGGACCGGGGAGCTGTTTTTT.

V gene TRBV30 combines with J gene TRBJ1-2; D remains unclear. Germline CDR1 and CDR2: GTSNPN and SVGIG (reference sequence). Trimming removed 0 bases from V and 5 bases from J, with 16 bases in between. The CDR3 is made up of 15 amino acids. DNA of the CDR3: TGTGCCTGGAGTGTTGGGTCTCCCCGCGGGTATGGCTACACCTTC. Translating gives CAWSVGSPRGYGYTF.